This T cell receptor (beta chain) was profiled in a study of blood T cell repertoires in COVID-19. In the study overall: There were acute and convalescent COVID-19 samples, and they came from the United States, Italy and Spain. Sources were T cells, B-cell-depleted T cells, or PBMCs; the material itself was cDNA or gDNA.

CDR1 is LGHNA, CDR2 YNFKEQ, per germline. CDR3 size: 17 residues. V was trimmed by 0 bases and J by 7 bases, leaving 21 bases between them. Repertoires were generated with immunoSEQ multiplex PCR, while TCRdb's copy carries only in-frame clones and drops some. Here the sample spans more than 200,000 clones, approximately 86% being singletons. This rearrangement joins TRBV4-2 to TRBJ1-2; no firm D call. This clonotype originated in a woman aged 55 to 70 with COVID-19, enrolled during active disease. The sequenced sample was peripheral blood. The CDR3 DNA follows: TGTGCCAGCAGCCAAGATATTGGAAGGCCTAAATCGGGTGGCTACACCTTC. Its protein product is CASSQDIGRPKSGGYTF.